A selection of T cell receptor beta chains follows, all from one sample in a study of Ad26.COV2.S vaccination and SARS-CoV-2 variants. Using immunoSEQ multiplex PCR, the repertoire was profiled, and TCRdb retains in-frame clones only, with some absent. Seen here are about 220,000 clones, 70% to 90% observed once, and the top ten hold roughly 10%. Here the sequenced sample was peripheral blood, taken in a trial of Ad26.COV2.S vaccine versus placebo. The receptor source for this set is a person aged 18 to 59 who received the Ad26.COV2.S COVID-19 vaccine or a placebo. Both conserved end residues are part of each CDR3. The D gene is left open where the match is weak. The size of a clone is reported for some rows only, either as once, few or many, or as a class for expanded clones.

abundance	d_gene	v_gene	j_gene	CDR3aa	CDR3nt
few	TRBD1	TRBV4-3	TRBJ1-3	CASSLNDRGSTGNTIYF	TGCGCCAGCAGCCTAAACGACAGGGGGTCTACTGGAAACACCATATATTTT
NA	NA	TRBV5-1	TRBJ2-7	CASSLDGYEQYF	TGCGCCAGCAGCTTAGACGGCTACGAGCAGTACTTC
NA	TRBD1	TRBV27	TRBJ1-1	CASGYRGRTEAFF	TGTGCCAGCGGGTACAGGGGGCGCACTGAAGCTTTCTTT
NA	NA	TRBV5-4	TRBJ2-1	CASSPGLCSYNEQFF	TGTGCCAGCAGCCCCGGACTATGCTCCTACAATGAGCAGTTCTTC
NA	NA	TRBV27	TRBJ2-6	CASSGPGPLSGANVLTF	TGTGCCAGCAGCGGCCCAGGGCCTCTTTCTGGGGCCAACGTCCTGACTTTC
NA	TRBD1	TRBV5-4	TRBJ2-5	CASSLRQGARETQYF	TGTGCCAGCAGCTTGAGGCAGGGGGCGCGAGAGACCCAGTACTTC
NA	NA	TRBV27	TRBJ1-6	CASSSYWPHTANSPLHF	TGTGCCAGCAGTTCCTATTGGCCCCATACAGCTAATTCACCCCTCCACTTT
NA	TRBD1	TRBV7-2	TRBJ2-7	CASSSQGDPTYEQYF	TGTGCCAGCAGTTCCCAGGGGGACCCTACCTACGAGCAGTACTTC
NA	TRBD2	TRBV6-5	TRBJ2-2	CASSYLAGSSTGELFF	TGTGCCAGCAGTTACCTAGCGGGAAGTAGCACCGGGGAGCTGTTTTTT
once	TRBD2	TRBV6-5	TRBJ2-3	CASSYSLAGGADTQYF	TGTGCCAGCAGTTACAGTTTAGCGGGGGGGGCAGATACGCAGTATTTT
NA	NA	TRBV5-6	TRBJ2-2	CASSQPPLGRGTGELFF	TGTGCCAGCAGCCAACCCCCGCTTGGAAGGGGCACCGGGGAGCTGTTTTTT
few	NA	TRBV4-2	TRBJ1-1	CASSQAGQGTKNTEAFF	TGTGCCAGCAGCCAAGCTGGGCAGGGGACGAAAAACACTGAAGCTTTCTTT
NA	TRBD1	TRBV11-2	TRBJ1-3	CASSLFGPGQGSGNTIYF	TGTGCCAGCAGCTTATTCGGACCGGGACAGGGGTCTGGAAACACCATATATTTT